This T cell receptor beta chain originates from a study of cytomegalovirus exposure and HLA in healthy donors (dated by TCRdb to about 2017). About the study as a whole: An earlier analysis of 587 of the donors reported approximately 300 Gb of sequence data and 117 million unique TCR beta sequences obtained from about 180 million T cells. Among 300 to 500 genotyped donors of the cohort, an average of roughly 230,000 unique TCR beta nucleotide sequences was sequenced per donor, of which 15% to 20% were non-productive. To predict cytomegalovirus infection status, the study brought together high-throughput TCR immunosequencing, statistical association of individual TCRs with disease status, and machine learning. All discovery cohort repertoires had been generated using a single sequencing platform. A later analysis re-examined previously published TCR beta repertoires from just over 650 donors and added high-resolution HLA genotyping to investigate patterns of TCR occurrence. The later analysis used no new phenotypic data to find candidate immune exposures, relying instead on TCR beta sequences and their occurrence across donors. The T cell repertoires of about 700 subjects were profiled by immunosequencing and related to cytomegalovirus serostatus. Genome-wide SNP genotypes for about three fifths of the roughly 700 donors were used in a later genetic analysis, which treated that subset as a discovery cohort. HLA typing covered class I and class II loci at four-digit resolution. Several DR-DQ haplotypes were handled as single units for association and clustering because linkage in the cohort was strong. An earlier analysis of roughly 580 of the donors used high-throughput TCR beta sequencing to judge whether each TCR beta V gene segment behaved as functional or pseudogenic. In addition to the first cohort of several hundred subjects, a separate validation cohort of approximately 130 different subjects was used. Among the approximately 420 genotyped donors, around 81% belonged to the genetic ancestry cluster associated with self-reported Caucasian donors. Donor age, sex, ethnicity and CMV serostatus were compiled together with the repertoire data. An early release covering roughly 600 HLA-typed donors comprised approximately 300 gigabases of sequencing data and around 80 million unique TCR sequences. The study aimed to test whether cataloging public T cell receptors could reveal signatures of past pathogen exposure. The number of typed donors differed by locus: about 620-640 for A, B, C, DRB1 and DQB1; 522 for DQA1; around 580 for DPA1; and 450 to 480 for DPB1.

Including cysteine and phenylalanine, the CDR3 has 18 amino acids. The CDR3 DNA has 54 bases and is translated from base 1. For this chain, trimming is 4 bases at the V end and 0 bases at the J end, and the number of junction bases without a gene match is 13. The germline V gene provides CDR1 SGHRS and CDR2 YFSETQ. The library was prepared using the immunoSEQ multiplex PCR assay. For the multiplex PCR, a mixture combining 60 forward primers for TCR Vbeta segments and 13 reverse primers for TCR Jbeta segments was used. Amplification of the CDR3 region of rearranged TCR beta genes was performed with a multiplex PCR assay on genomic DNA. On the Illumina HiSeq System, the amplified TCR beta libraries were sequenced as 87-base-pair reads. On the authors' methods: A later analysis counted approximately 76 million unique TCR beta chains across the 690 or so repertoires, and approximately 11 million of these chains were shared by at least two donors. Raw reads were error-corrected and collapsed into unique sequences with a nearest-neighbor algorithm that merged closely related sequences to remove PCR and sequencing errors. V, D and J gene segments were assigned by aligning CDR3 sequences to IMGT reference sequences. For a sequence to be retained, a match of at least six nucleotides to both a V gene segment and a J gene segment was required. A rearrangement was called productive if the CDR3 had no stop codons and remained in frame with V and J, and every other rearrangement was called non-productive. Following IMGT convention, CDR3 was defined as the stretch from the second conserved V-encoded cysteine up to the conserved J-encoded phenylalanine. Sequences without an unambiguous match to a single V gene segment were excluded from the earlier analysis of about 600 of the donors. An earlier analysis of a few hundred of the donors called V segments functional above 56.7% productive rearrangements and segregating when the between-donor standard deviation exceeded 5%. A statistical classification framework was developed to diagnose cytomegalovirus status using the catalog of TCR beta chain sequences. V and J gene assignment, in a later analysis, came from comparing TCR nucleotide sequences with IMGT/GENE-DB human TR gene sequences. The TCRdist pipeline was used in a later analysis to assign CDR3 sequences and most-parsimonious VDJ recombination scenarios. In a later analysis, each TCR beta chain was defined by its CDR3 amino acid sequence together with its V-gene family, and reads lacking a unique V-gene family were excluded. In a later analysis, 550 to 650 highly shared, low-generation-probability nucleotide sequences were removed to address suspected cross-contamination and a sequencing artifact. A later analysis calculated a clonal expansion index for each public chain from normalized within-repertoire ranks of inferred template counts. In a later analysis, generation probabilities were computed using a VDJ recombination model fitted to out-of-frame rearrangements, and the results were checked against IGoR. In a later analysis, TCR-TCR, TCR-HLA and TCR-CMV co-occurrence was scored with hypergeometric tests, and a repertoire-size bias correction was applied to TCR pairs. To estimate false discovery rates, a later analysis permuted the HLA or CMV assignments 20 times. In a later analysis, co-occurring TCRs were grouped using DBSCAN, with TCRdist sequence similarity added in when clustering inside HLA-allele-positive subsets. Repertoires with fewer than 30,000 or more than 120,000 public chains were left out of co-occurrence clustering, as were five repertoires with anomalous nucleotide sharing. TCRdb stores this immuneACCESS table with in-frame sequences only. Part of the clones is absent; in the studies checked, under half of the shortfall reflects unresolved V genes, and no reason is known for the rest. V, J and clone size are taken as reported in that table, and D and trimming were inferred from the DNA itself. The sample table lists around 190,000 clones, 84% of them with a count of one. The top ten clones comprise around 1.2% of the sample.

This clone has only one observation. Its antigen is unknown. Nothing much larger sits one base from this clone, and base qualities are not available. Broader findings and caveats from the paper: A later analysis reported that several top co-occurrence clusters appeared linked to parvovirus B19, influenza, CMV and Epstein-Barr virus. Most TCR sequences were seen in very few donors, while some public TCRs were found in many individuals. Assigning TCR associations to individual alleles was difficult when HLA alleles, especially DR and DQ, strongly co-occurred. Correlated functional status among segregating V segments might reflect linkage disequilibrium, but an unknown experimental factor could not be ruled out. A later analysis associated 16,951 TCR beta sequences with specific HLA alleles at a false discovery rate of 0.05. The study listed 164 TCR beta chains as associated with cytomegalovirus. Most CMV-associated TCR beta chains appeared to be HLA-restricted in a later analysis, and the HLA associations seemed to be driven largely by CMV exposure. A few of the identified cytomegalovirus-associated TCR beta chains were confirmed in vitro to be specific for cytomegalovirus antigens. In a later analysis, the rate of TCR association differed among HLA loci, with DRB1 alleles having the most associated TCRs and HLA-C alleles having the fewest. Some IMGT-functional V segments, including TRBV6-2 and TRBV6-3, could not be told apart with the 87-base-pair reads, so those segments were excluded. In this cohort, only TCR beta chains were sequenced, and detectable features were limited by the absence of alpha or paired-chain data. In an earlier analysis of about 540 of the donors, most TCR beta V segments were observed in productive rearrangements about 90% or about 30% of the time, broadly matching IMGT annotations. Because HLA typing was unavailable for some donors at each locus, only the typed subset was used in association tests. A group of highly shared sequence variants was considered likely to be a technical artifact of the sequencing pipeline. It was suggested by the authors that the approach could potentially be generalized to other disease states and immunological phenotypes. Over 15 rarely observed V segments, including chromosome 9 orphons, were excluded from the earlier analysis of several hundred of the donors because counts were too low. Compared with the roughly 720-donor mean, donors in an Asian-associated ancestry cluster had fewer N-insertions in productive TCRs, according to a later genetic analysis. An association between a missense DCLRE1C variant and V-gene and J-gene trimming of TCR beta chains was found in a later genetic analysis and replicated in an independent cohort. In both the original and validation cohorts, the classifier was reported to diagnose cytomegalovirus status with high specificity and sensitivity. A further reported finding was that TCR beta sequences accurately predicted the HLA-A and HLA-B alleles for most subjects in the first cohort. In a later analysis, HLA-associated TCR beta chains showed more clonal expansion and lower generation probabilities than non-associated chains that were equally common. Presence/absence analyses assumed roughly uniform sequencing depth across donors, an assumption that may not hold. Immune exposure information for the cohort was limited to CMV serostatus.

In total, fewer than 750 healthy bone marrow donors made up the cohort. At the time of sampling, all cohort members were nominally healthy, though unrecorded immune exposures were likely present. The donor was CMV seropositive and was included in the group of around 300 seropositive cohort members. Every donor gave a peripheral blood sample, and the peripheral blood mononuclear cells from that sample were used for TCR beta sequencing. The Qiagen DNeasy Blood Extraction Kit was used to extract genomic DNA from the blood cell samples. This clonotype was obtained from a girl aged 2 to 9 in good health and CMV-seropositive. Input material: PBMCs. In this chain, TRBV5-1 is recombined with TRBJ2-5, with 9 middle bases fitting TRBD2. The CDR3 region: CASSPPVAGAKYQETQYF. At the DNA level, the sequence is TGCGCCAGCAGCCCCCCCGTAGCGGGAGCTAAGTACCAAGAGACCCAGTACTTC. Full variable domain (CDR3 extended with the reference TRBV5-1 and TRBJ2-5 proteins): KAGVTQTPRYLIKTRGQQVTLSCSPISGHRSVSWYQQTPGQGLQFLFEYFSETQRNKGNFPGRFSGRQFSNSRSEMNVSTLELGDSALYLCASSPPVAGAKYQETQYFGPGTRLLVL.